This T cell receptor beta chain derives from a study of CD8 T cells in ankylosing spondylitis. Of note for this clonotype: Its antigen remains unknown.

General observations from the study: Disease-linked clones had a CD8+ phenotype and relatively low frequency in peripheral blood. Before this, some motif variants had been reported in reactive arthritis synovial fluid and blood.

Libraries for TCR beta were made by quantitative 5'-RACE with molecular barcodes. TCRdb analysed the 5' RACE reads with MiXCR anew, one entry per CDR3 protein. This repertoire shows roughly 150,000 distinct CDR3 sequences, under 35% found once; its top ten account for approximately 6%. The clonotype originates from a male donor with ankylosing spondylitis. Sequenced material: synovial fluid, either unsorted or a sorted T cell fraction (not recorded which).

The CDR3 reads CASRPTSGGMNEQFF. CDR3 sequence (DNA): TGTGCCAGCAGACCGACTAGCGGGGGGATGAATGAGCAGTTCTTC. This chain uses TRBV27 with TRBJ2-1; 13 nucleotides agree with TRBD2. J gave up 7 bases and V 6 bases, and 6 bases lay outside the gene matches. In germline, CDR1 is MNHEY, CDR2 SMNVEV (reference sequence). This CDR3 region has 15 residues.